Listed here are 2 T cell receptor beta chains from one sample, sequenced in a study of cytomegalovirus exposure and HLA in healthy donors. The PCR had 60 Vbeta and 13 Jbeta primers. Only in-frame clones appear in the TCRdb table, and some are missing; sequencing was by immunoSEQ multiplex PCR. The sample contains 110,000 or so clones, roughly 80% of which appear only once. Sequenced input: PBMCs. These receptors came from a woman aged 25 to 39 in good health and CMV-seropositive.

The chain carries TRBV10-3 and TRBJ2-3; a possible D gene is TRBD1 (5 bases). The CDR3 sequence is 15 residues long. Germline CDR1 is ENHRY and CDR2 is SYGVKD. V lost 3 bases, J lost 2 bases, and 12 bases lay in between. The CDR3 is CAISDPRQNTDTQYF. The CDR3 DNA sequence: TGTGCCATCAGTGACCCCCGACAGAACACAGATACGCAGTATTTT.

The chain combines TRBV9 with TRBJ2-3; 8 nucleotides align to TRBD1. After removal of 4 bases from V and 3 bases from J, the junction contained 10 bases not matched to a gene. Germline CDR1 is SGDLS and CDR2 is YYNGEE. The CDR3 sequence is 16 residues long. CDR3 sequence reads: CASSYGQGKVTDTQYF. CDR3 DNA: TGTGCCAGCAGCTACGGACAGGGAAAGGTTACAGATACGCAGTATTTT.